This T cell receptor (beta chain) is from a study of blood T cells in healthy people across ages. The J segment lost 4 bases and the V segment lost 5 bases, leaving 6 bases of the junction unmatched. This CDR3 is built from 15 residues. Germline lookup yields CDR1 DFQATT and CDR2 SNEGSKA (reference sequence). The donors, aged roughly 6 to 95, were healthy Caucasians from Russia. Notes on the study in general: A greater number of naive CD4+ cells and higher diversity distinguished long-lived donors from aged donors. The study lacked donor CMV status, which possibly confounded expanded clonotype changes.

A second roughly 6 to 12 cycle PCR used barcoded and J-beta primers. A minimum of 3 million CDR3-containing paired-end reads was obtained for each sample. MiXCR, run by TCRdb on the 5' RACE reads, gives a single entry per CDR3 protein. The table records 650,000 to 1,000,000 distinct CDR3 sequences, 35% to 40% of them present only once. Remarks on this clonotype: Its antigen is unknown.

The receptor comes from a man aged 18-30 years in good health. Sequencing used blood. The genes are TRBV20-1 and TRBJ2-1, with 12 positions matching TRBD2. This CDR3 is CSAPLAGGSYNEQFF. The CDR3 DNA reads TGCAGTGCTCCACTAGCGGGGGGCAGTTACAATGAGCAGTTCTTC.